Below are 14 T cell receptor beta chains sequenced from a single sample in a study of radiation and T cells in renal cell carcinoma. Clones were sequenced by immunoSEQ multiplex PCR, and TCRdb holds only the in-frame ones, with some missing. This table holds 100,000 to 150,000 clones, around nine tenths found once. Time point defined: blood 2 weeks post-SBRT. The treatment: 15 Gy SBRT to primary tumor, nephrectomy 4 weeks later. Material: blood, obtained from a patient whose treatment included radiotherapy and nephrectomy. The origin of the receptors is a woman aged 70 to 79 with renal cell carcinoma.

The chain carries TRBV6-1 and TRBJ2-1; 9 positions match TRBD1. Trimming took 8 bases from V and 4 from J; bases not matched to a gene: 9. The germline V gene encodes CDR1 MNHNS and CDR2 SASEGT. The CDR3 extends over 15 amino acids. The CDR3 protein is CASDFSGTGYNEQFF. The CDR3 nucleotides read TGTGCCAGCGATTTTTCCGGGACAGGGTACAATGAGCAGTTCTTC.

The rearrangement joins TRBV10-3 to TRBJ2-5; D tentatively reads TRBD1 or TRBD2 (5 bases each). Looked up from germline, CDR1 is ENHRY and CDR2 is SYGVKD. V was pared by 4 bases and J by 7 bases, with 13 bases between. This CDR3 is built from 13 residues. CDR3 DNA sequence: TGTGCCATCAGTGGGGACCAGGCGGGGACCCAGTACTTC. It yields the protein CAISGDQAGTQYF.

V gene TRBV19 combines with J gene TRBJ2-1, with D maybe TRBD2 (5 bases). This CDR3 spans 16 amino acids. The V gene's germline CDR1 is LNHDA and CDR2 SQIVND (reference sequence). Trimming left V 7 bases short and J 9 bases short, with 25 bases between. For the CDR3, the DNA is TGTGCCAGTACCGAAATCTCCCAGGCGGGCGACGGTGAGCAGTTCTTC. It encodes CASTEISQAGDGEQFF.

This chain links TRBV19 with TRBJ2-5, with D possibly matching TRBD2 (5 bases). Germline-derived CDR1 and CDR2 are LNHDA and SQIVND (reference sequence). Trimming took off 3 bases at V and 5 bases at J, with 13 bases between the two ends. CDR3 length: 14 residues. The CDR3 DNA reads TGTGCCAGTAGTATTCCGGGGAGTGGGGAGACCCAGTACTTC. It specifies CASSIPGSGETQYF. The whole variable domain, remainder taken from reference TRBV19 and TRBJ2-5, is DGGITQSPKYLFRKEGQNVTLSCEQNLNHDAMYWYRQDPGQGLRLIYYSQIVNDFQKGDIAEGYSVSREKKESFPLTVTSAQKNPTAFYLCASSIPGSGETQYFGPGTRLLVL.

This chain connects TRBV7-9 to TRBJ1-3; D might be TRBD1 (5 bases). Germline CDR1 is SEHNR and CDR2 is FQNEAQ (reference sequence). The CDR3 contains 16 residues. V was cut by 3 bases and J by 4 bases, with 16 bases left in between. CDR3 protein: CASSFAGTGKGNTIYF. In nucleotides, the CDR3 is TGTGCCAGCAGCTTCGCCGGGACCGGGAAAGGAAACACCATATATTTT.

This clone was detected only once. V and J are TRBV30 and TRBJ1-6; 7 nucleotides agree with TRBD1. From germline, CDR1 is GTSNPN and CDR2 SVGIG (reference sequence). This CDR3 is 15 amino acids long. V trimming: 5 bases; J trimming: 7 bases; junction bases outside the gene matches: 11. In DNA form, the CDR3 reads TGTGCCTGGGACAGGGTCCAGGTAAAGAATTCACCCCTCCACTTT. It is translated as CAWDRVQVKNSPLHF. Full variable domain (remainder filled in from reference TRBV30 and TRBJ1-6): SQTIHQWPATLVQPVGSPLSLECTVEGTSNPNLYWYRQAAGRGLQLLFYSVGIGQISSEVPQNLSASRPQDRQFILSSKKLLLSDSGFYLCAWDRVQVKNSPLHFGNGTRLTVT.

The chain joins TRBV5-6 to TRBJ2-5; possible D gene TRBD2, 6 bases. V lost 4 bases, J lost 5 bases, and 18 bases lay in between. From germline, CDR1 is SGHDT and CDR2 YYEEEE. The CDR3 loop spans 15 amino acids. DNA of the CDR3: TGTGCCAGCAGCCGTCTTTCGGGGGAACGGGAGACCCAGTACTTC. Translation gives CASSRLSGERETQYF.

This clone was seen a handful of times. At the DNA level, this CDR3 is encoded by other sequences in the same sample as well. V gene TRBV6-5 combines with J gene TRBJ1-1; D is ambiguous. The V and J ends lost 2 bases and 0 bases respectively, with 4 bases between them. The CDR3 runs to 13 residues. Germline assignment: CDR1 MNHEY and CDR2 SVGAGI. CDR3 coding DNA: TGTGCCAGCAGTTACCTTGTGAACACTGAAGCTTTCTTT. The encoded protein is CASSYLVNTEAFF.

This sequence joins TRBV19 and TRBJ2-2; D may be TRBD1 (6 bases). The CDR3 covers 18 residues. Germline CDR1 reads LNHDA; CDR2 reads SQIVND (reference sequence). Trimming left V 3 bases short and J 1 base short, with 18 bases between. CDR3 amino acids: CASSIRVQGYLNTGELFF. As DNA, the CDR3 is TGTGCCAGTAGTATTCGAGTACAGGGCTACTTGAACACCGGGGAGCTGTTTTTT.

The chain is built from TRBV9 and TRBJ2-3; D possibly corresponds to TRBD1 (5 bases). The germline V gene has CDR1 SGDLS and CDR2 YYNGEE. The CDR3 loop spans 15 amino acids. V was clipped by 4 bases and J by 6 bases, with 18 bases between them. The CDR3 bases are TGTGCCAGCAGCCCGGTAAGGGGTATCGTGGATACGCAGTATTTT. This translates into CASSPVRGIVDTQYF.

The rearrangement links TRBV30 to TRBJ2-1; 8 bases are shared with TRBD2. The CDR3 totals 15 residues. Per the germline V gene, CDR1 is GTSNPN and CDR2 is SVGIG (reference sequence). Trimming at V came to 4 bases and at J to 1 base, leaving 6 bases not matched to a gene. The CDR3 loop is CAWMPSGGSYNEQFF. The CDR3 DNA sequence: TGTGCCTGGATGCCCAGCGGGGGTTCCTACAATGAGCAGTTCTTC. Drawing the rest from reference TRBV30 and TRBJ2-1, the complete variable domain is SQTIHQWPATLVQPVGSPLSLECTVEGTSNPNLYWYRQAAGRGLQLLFYSVGIGQISSEVPQNLSASRPQDRQFILSSKKLLLSDSGFYLCAWMPSGGSYNEQFFGPGTRLTVL.

In its sample, this clone was seen a few times. The genes are TRBV6-5 and TRBJ2-2; TRBD1 might be the D (5 bases). The ends were cut back, 6 bases at V and 1 base at J, with 12 bases in the middle. Germline CDR1 reads MNHEY; CDR2 reads SVGAGI. CDR3 length equals 15 residues. The CDR3 DNA is TGTGCCAGCAGAAGGGGCAAGAAGAACACCGGGGAGCTGTTTTTT. Residues: CASRRGKKNTGELFF.

The rearrangement uses TRBV4-1 and TRBJ2-1; TRBD1 might be the D (6 bases). Germline assignment: CDR1 MGHRA and CDR2 YSYEKL. The CDR3 is made up of 16 amino acids. The germline V and J ends were trimmed by 0 bases and 0 bases, with 9 bases remaining between them. For the CDR3, the DNA is TGCGCCAGCAGCCAAGAGGACAGAGGCTCCTACAATGAGCAGTTCTTC. Its translation is CASSQEDRGSYNEQFF.

This rearrangement joins TRBV19 to TRBJ1-3; tentative D call: TRBD1 (5 bases). Trimming pared 6 bases from V and 0 bases from J, leaving 15 bases between. This CDR3 is built from 16 residues. Germline V gene sequence: CDR1 LNHDA, CDR2 SQIVND (reference sequence). The CDR3 here is CASSALDKSSGNTIYF. The CDR3 bases are TGTGCCAGTAGCGCATTGGACAAGAGCTCTGGAAACACCATATATTTT.